The 8 T cell receptor beta chains in this list originate from one sample, sequenced in a study of blood T cell repertoires in COVID-19. This table comes from immunoSEQ multiplex PCR, and its TCRdb copy is limited to in-frame clones, with some not included. The table includes about 69,000 clones, just under 80% detected once. Sequenced sample: peripheral blood. Receptor source: a human donor in a cohort sampled during active COVID-19.

V and J are TRBV6-5 and TRBJ1-2; 7 bases agree with TRBD1. The CDR3 has 13 residues. After removal of 8 bases from V and 2 bases from J, the junction contained 5 bases not matched to a gene. CDR1 is MNHEY and CDR2 is SVGAGI in the germline V gene. The DNA of the CDR3 is TGTGCCAGCGGCCAGACAGGGAACTATGGCTACACCTTC. Amino acid sequence: CASGQTGNYGYTF.

This chain joins TRBV5-1 and TRBJ2-2; TRBD1 matches at 9 bases. V dropped 6 bases and J dropped 3; count of bases not matched to a gene: 9. There are 16 residues in the CDR3. Germline CDR1 reads SGHRS; CDR2 reads YFSETQ. The CDR3 spells CASTLGDRVDTGELFF. The CDR3, as DNA: TGCGCCAGCACTTTGGGGGACAGGGTAGACACCGGGGAGCTGTTTTTT.

A single count supports this clone. The rearrangement links TRBV4-1 to TRBJ2-2; 8 bases are shared with TRBD2. CDR1 is MGHRA and CDR2 is YSYEKL in the germline V gene. The CDR3 is 17 amino acids. Losses at the gene ends were 1 base for V and 5 bases for J; bases not matched to a gene: 9. The CDR3 DNA sequence: TGCGCCAGCAGCCAAGGAGGGACTAGTTTTAAGACCGGGGAGCTGTTTTTT. This translates into CASSQGGTSFKTGELFF.

This chain joins TRBV7-8 and TRBJ2-7, with D maybe TRBD2 (6 bases). V was clipped by 4 bases and J by 5 bases, with 9 bases between them. CDR3 length equals 12 residues. Germline CDR1 reads SGHVS; CDR2 reads FQNEAQ. This CDR3 reads CASSSTRDEQYF. The CDR3 DNA reads TGTGCCAGCAGCTCGACTAGGGACGAGCAGTACTTC.

This clone was counted once. The CDR3 DNA reads TGTGCCAGCAGTGAGGGACAGGCCCCCTACGAGCAGTACTTC. It encodes CASSEGQAPYEQYF. The J gene is TRBJ2-7, the V gene TRBV28; 8 nucleotides match TRBD1. This CDR3 comprises 14 residues. Per the germline V gene, CDR1 is MDHEN and CDR2 is SYDVKM. V shed 5 bases and J 2 bases; nucleotides not matched to a gene: 5.

This clone was found a few times. The CDR3 nucleotides read TGCGCCAGCAAAAAGTCTAGCGGGAGGGAGACCCAGTACTTC. This sequence encodes CASKKSSGRETQYF. This rearrangement joins TRBV10-2 to TRBJ2-5; the match to TRBD2 covers 11 bases. J lost 5 bases, V lost 7 bases, and 6 bases had no gene match. The germline gives CDR1 WSHSY, CDR2 SAAADI. CDR3 length: 14 residues.

The CDR3, as DNA: TGCGCCAGCAGTGACCCGAGAGGGCTAGCGGGAGAGGATTACAATGAGCAGTTCTTC. Translating gives CASSDPRGLAGEDYNEQFF. This rearrangement joins TRBV10-1 to TRBJ2-1; 10 nucleotides match TRBD2. CDR1 and CDR2 from the germline V gene are WNHNN and SYGVQD (reference sequence). Trimming cost V 3 bases and J 4 bases; bases outside gene matches: 15. The CDR3 covers 19 residues.

The chain is built from TRBV11-3 and TRBJ2-5, with D perhaps matching TRBD1 (6 bases). The CDR3 is 13 residues long. Looked up from germline, CDR1 is SGHNT and CDR2 is YENEEA. Trimming pared 3 bases from V and 2 bases from J, leaving 7 bases between. CDR3 protein: CASSLRGQETQYF. In nucleotides, the CDR3 is TGTGCCAGCAGCTTGAGGGGGCAAGAGACCCAGTACTTC. Full variable domain (rest looked up from reference TRBV11-3 and TRBJ2-5): EAGVVQSPRYKIIEKKQPVAFWCNPISGHNTLYWYLQNLGQGPELLIRYENEEAVDDSQLPKDRFSAERLKGVDSTLKIQPAELGDSAVYLCASSLRGQETQYFGPGTRLLVL.